This T cell receptor beta chain was recovered during a study of CXCR3-negative and CXCR3-positive naive CD8 T cells. Across the whole study: A total of roughly 140 million TRB reads was generated, with about 1.5 +/- 0.3 million per library. Study-level points and caveats: The study found that naive CXCR3-negative and CXCR3-positive cells shared TRBV-TRBJ usage, while memory cells differed.

A remark on this clonotype: Its antigen is unknown.

The CDR3 runs to 15 residues. Per the germline V gene, CDR1 is LGHNA and CDR2 is YNFKEQ. The libraries of TRB cDNA were constructed through 5' RACE using UMI labels. Reprocessing the 5' RACE reads, TCRdb reports a single entry for every CDR3 protein and omits DNA. The sample's table shows more than 35,000 distinct CDR3 sequences. 250,000 to 350,000 cells per CD8+ T cell subset were flow-sorted in triplicate. The V gene is TRBV4-2, the J gene TRBJ1-1. The clonotype was recovered from a human donor in good health. Some clones in this sample may be carry-over from other donors' samples. Sequenced sample: memory CD8+ T cells from blood. CDR3 sequence reads: CASSQDLTANTEAFF.